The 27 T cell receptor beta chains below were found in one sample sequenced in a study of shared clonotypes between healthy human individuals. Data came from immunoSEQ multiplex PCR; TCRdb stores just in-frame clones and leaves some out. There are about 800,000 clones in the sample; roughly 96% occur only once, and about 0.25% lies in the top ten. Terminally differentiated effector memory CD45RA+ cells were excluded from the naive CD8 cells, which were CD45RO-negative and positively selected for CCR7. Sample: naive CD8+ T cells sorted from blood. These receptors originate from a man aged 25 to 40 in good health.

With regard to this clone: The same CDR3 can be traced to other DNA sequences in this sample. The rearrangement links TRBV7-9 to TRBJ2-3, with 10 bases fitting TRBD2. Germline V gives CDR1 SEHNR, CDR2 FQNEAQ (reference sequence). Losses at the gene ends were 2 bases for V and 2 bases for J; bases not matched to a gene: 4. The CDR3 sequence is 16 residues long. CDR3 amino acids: CASSLRTSGATDTQYF. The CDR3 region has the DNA TGTGCCAGCAGCTTACGAACTAGCGGGGCCACAGATACGCAGTATTTT.

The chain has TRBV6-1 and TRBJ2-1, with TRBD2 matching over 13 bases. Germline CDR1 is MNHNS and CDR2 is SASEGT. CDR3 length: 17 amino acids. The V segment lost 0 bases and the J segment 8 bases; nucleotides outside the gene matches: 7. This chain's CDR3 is CASSEAPGLAGRDEQFF. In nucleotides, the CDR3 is TGTGCCAGCAGTGAAGCGCCGGGACTAGCGGGAAGGGATGAGCAGTTCTTC.

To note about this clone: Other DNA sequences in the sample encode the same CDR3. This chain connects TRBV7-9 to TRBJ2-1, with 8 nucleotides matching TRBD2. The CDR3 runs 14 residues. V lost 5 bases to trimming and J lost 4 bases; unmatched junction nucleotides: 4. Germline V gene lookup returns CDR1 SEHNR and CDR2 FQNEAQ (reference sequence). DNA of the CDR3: TGTGCCAGCAGCCCTACTAGCGGTTACAATGAGCAGTTCTTC. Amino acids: CASSPTSGYNEQFF. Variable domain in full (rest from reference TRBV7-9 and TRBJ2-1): DTGVSQNPRHKITKRGQNVTFRCDPISEHNRLYWYRQTLGQGPEFLTYFQNEAQLEKSRLLSDRFSAERPKGSFSTLEIQRTEQGDSAMYLCASSPTSGYNEQFFGPGTRLTVL.

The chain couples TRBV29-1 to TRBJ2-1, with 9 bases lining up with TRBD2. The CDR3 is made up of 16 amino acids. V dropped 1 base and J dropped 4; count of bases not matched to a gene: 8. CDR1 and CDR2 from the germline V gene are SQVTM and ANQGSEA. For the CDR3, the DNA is TGCAGCGTTGAAGGAATTAGCGGGAGAAGTTACAATGAGCAGTTCTTC. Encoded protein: CSVEGISGRSYNEQFF.

In nucleotides, the CDR3 is TGTGCCTGGAGTGTAATGGGACTAGCGGCTAGCACAGATACGCAGTATTTT. This translates into CAWSVMGLAASTDTQYF. The chain combines TRBV30 with TRBJ2-3; 11 bases are a match to TRBD2. CDR1 is GTSNPN, CDR2 SVGIG, per germline (reference sequence). There are 17 residues in the CDR3. Germline trimming cut 0 bases from V and 0 bases from J; bases unmatched to any gene: 5.

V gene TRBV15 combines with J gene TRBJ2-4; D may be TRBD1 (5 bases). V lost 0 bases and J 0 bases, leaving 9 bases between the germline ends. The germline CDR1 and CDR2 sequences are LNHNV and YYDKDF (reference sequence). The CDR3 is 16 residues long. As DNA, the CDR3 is TGTGCCACCAGCAGAGATCAGGGTCTAGCCAAAAACATTCAGTACTTC. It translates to CATSRDQGLAKNIQYF.

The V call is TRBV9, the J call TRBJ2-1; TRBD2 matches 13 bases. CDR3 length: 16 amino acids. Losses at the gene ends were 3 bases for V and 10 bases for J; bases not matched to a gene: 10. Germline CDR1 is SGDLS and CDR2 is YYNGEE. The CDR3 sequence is CASSAAGLAGQQEQFF. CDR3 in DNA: TGTGCCAGCAGCGCCGCGGGACTAGCGGGACAGCAAGAGCAGTTCTTC.

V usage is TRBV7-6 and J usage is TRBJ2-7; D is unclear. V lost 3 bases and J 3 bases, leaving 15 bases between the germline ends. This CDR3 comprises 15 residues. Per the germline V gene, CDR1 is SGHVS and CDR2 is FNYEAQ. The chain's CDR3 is CASSFQTEAFYEQYF. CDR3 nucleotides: TGTGCCAGCAGCTTCCAAACTGAGGCGTTCTACGAGCAGTACTTC.

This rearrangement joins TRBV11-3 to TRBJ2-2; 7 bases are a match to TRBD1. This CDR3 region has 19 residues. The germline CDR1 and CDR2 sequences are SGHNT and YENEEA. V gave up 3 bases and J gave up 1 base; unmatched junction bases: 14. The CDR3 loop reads CASSFRTGGGTVNTGELFF. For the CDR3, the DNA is TGTGCCAGCAGCTTCCGGACAGGCGGTGGAACCGTGAACACCGGGGAGCTGTTTTTT.

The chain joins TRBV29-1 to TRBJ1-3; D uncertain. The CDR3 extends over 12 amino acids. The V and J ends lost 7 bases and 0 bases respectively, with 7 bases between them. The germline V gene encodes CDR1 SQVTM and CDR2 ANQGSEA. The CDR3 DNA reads TGCAGCGCAAGGTACTCTGGAAACACCATATATTTT. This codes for CSARYSGNTIYF.

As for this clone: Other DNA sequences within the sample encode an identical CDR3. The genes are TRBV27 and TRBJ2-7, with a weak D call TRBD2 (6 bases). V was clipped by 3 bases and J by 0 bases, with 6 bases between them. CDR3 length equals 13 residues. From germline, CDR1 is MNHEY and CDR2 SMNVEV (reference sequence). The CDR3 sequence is CASSLRDSYEQYF. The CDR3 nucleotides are TGTGCCAGCAGTTTGCGGGACTCCTACGAGCAGTACTTC.

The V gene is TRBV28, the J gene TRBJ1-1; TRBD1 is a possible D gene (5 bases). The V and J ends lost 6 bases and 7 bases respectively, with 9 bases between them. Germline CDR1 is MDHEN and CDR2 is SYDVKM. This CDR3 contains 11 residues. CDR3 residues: CASSWGIEAFF. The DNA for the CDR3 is TGTGCCAGCAGCTGGGGGATTGAAGCTTTCTTT. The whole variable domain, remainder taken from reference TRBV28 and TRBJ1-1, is DVKVTQSSRYLVKRTGEKVFLECVQDMDHENMFWYRQDPGLGLRLIYFSYDVKMKEKGDIPEGYSVSREKKERFSLILESASTNQTSMYLCASSWGIEAFFGQGTRLTVV.

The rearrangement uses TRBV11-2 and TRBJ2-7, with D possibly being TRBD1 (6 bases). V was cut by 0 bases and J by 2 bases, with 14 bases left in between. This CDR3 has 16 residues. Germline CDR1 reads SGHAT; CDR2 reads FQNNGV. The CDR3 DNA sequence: TGTGCCAGCAGCTTAGATAGAAGGGGGTACACCTACGAGCAGTACTTC. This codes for CASSLDRRGYTYEQYF.

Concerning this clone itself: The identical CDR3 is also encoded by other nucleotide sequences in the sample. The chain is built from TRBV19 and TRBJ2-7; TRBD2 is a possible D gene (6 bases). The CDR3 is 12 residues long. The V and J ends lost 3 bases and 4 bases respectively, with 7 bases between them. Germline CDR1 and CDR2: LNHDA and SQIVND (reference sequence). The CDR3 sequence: CASSIGGYEQYF. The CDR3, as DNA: TGTGCCAGTAGTATCGGGGGATACGAGCAGTACTTC.

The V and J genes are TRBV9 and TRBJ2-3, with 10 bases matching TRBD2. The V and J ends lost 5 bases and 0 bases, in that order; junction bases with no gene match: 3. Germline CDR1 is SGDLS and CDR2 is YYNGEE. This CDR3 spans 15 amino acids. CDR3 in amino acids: CASSSGRISTDTQYF. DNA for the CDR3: TGTGCCAGCAGTAGCGGGAGGATCAGCACAGATACGCAGTATTTT.

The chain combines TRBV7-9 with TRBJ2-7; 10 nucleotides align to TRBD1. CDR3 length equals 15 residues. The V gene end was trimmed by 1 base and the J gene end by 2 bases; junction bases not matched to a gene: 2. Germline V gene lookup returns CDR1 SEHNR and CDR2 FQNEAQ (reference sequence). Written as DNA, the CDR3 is TGTGCCAGCAGCTTAGGTGGACAGGGGGCCTACGAGCAGTACTTC. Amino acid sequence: CASSLGGQGAYEQYF.

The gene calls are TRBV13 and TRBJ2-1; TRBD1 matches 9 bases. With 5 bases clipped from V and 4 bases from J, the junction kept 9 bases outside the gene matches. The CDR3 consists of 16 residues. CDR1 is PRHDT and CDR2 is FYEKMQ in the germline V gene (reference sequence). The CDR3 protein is CASSTGDRAGYNEQFF. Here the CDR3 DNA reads TGTGCCAGCAGCACTGGGGACAGGGCCGGTTACAATGAGCAGTTCTTC.

The CDR3 nucleotides read TGTGCCAGCAGAGAGGGACAGTCGGTATCCGAGCAGTACTTC. The encoded protein is CASREGQSVSEQYF. The V and J genes are TRBV2 and TRBJ2-7; 7 nucleotides agree with TRBD1. Germline lookup yields CDR1 SNHLY and CDR2 FYNNEI. The CDR3 runs 14 residues. V shed 6 bases, J shed 6 bases, and the junction held 11 bases outside the gene matches.

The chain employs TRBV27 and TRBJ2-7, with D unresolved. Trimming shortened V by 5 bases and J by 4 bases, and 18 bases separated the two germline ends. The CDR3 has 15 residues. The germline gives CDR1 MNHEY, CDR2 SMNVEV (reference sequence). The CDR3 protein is CASSEAGRSGYEQYF. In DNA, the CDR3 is TGTGCCAGCAGTGAGGCTGGTAGGAGTGGATACGAGCAGTACTTC.

The CDR3 is CASSLVPSGSGSYEQYF. The CDR3 coding sequence is TGTGCCAGCAGCTTAGTCCCTAGCGGGAGCGGCTCCTACGAGCAGTACTTC. The rearrangement links TRBV11-2 to TRBJ2-7; TRBD2 aligns across 10 bases. CDR1 is SGHAT and CDR2 is FQNNGV in the germline V gene. The CDR3 loop spans 17 amino acids. The J segment lost 0 bases and the V segment lost 1 base, leaving 6 bases of the junction unmatched. Drawing the rest from reference TRBV11-2 and TRBJ2-7, the complete variable domain is EAGVAQSPRYKIIEKRQSVAFWCNPISGHATLYWYQQILGQGPKLLIQFQNNGVVDDSQLPKDRFSAERLKGVDSTLKIQPAKLEDSAVYLCASSLVPSGSGSYEQYFGPGTRLTVT.

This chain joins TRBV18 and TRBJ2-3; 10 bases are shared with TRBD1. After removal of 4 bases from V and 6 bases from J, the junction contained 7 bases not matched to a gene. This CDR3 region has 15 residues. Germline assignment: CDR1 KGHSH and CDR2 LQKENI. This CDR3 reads CASSRPGTGVDTQYF. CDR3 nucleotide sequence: TGTGCCAGCTCACGTCCCGGGACAGGGGTCGATACGCAGTATTTT. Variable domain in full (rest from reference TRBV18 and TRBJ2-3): NAGVMQNPRHLVRRRGQEARLRCSPMKGHSHVYWYRQLPEEGLKFMVYLQKENIIDESGMPKERFSAEFPKEGPSILRIQQVVRGDSAAYFCASSRPGTGVDTQYFGPGTRLTVL.

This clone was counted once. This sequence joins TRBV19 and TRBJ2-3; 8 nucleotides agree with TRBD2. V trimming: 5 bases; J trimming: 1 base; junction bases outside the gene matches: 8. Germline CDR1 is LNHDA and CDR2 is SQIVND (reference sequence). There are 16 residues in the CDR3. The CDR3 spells CASSPGLAAGTDTQYF. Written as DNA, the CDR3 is TGTGCCAGTAGTCCTGGACTAGCTGCTGGCACAGATACGCAGTATTTT.

The DNA of the CDR3 is TGTGCCAGCAGCTTAAACAGGGTAGCCCACACAGATACGCAGTATTTT. This translates into CASSLNRVAHTDTQYF. This rearrangement joins TRBV11-2 to TRBJ2-3; D is possibly TRBD1 (6 bases). CDR3 size: 16 residues. V lost 2 bases and J 2 bases, leaving 14 bases between the germline ends. Germline V gene lookup returns CDR1 SGHAT and CDR2 FQNNGV.

CDR3 bases: TGTGCCAGCAGCTCCCTAGAGGATACGCAGTATTTT. Translated, it gives CASSSLEDTQYF. The chain links TRBV5-8 to TRBJ2-3; D is undetermined. The CDR3 is 12 amino acids. CDR1 is SGHTS and CDR2 is YDEGEE in the germline V gene. V dropped 3 bases and J dropped 6 bases, with 8 bases sitting between them.

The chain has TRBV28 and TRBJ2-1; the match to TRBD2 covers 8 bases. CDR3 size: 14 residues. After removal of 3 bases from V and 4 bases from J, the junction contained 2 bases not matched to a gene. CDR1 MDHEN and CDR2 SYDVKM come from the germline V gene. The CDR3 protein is CASSFLAGYNEQFF. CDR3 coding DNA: TGTGCCAGCAGTTTCCTAGCGGGTTACAATGAGCAGTTCTTC.

CDR3 sequence (DNA): TGTGCCAGCAGCTTAGATTCGATCGGTCAGCCCCAGCATTTT. Amino acids: CASSLDSIGQPQHF. This chain links TRBV7-9 with TRBJ1-5; no reliable D call. Germline V gene lookup returns CDR1 SEHNR and CDR2 FQNEAQ (reference sequence). This CDR3 spans 14 amino acids. Trimming took off 1 base at V and 6 bases at J, with 10 bases between the two ends.

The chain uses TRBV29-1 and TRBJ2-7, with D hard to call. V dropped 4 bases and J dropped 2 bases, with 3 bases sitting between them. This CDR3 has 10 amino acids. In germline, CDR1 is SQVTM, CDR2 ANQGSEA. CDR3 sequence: CSVVTYEQYF. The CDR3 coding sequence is TGCAGCGTTGTAACCTACGAGCAGTACTTC.